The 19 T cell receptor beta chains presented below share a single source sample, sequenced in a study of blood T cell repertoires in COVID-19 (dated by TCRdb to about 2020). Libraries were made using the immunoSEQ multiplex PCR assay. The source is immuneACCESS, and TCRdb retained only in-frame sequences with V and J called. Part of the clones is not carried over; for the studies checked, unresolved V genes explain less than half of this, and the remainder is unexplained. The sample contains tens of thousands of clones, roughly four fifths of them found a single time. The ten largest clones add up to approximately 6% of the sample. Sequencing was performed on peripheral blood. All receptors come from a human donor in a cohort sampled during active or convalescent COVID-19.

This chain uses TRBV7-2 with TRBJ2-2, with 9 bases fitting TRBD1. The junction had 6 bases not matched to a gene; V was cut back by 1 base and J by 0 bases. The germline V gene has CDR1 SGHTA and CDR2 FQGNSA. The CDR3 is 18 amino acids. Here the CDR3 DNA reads TGTGCCAGCAGCTTAGAGTTGACAGGGGGAACGAACACCGGGGAGCTGTTTTTT. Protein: CASSLELTGGTNTGELFF. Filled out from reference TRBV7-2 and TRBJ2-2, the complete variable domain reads GAGVSQSPSNKVTEKGKDVELRCDPISGHTALYWYRQSLGQGLEFLIYFQGNSAPDKSGLPSDRFSAERTGGSVSTLTIQRTQQEDSAVYLCASSLELTGGTNTGELFFGEGSRLTVL.

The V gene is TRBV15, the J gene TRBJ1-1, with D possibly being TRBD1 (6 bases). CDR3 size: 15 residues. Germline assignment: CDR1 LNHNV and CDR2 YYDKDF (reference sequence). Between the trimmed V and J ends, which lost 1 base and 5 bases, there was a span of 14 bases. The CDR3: CATSRGEGGMTEAFF. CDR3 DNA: TGTGCCACCAGCAGAGGGGAGGGGGGGATGACTGAAGCTTTCTTT.

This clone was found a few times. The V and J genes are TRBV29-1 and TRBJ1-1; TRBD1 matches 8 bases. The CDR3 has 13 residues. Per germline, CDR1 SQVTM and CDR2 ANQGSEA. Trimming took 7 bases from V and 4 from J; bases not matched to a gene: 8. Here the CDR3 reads CSAWAQGATEAFF. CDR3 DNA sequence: TGCAGCGCCTGGGCCCAGGGGGCCACTGAAGCTTTCTTT.

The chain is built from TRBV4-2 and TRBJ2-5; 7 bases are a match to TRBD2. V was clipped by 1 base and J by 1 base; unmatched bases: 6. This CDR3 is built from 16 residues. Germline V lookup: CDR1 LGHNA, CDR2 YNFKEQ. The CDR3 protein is CASSQVRSGGQETQYF. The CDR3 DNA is TGTGCCAGCAGCCAAGTCAGATCGGGGGGCCAAGAGACCCAGTACTTC.

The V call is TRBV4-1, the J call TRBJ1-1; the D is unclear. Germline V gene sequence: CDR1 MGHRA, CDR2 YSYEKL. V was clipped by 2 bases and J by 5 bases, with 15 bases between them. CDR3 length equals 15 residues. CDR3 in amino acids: CASSQPTRGTTEAFF. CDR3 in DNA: TGCGCCAGCAGCCAACCCACCCGCGGTACGACTGAAGCTTTCTTT.

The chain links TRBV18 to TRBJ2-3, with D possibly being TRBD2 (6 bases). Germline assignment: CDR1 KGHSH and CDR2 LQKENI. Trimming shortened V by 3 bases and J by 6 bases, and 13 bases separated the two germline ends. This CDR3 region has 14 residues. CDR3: CASSPGTGVDTQYF. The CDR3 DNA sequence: TGTGCCAGCTCACCGGGGACGGGAGTGGATACGCAGTATTTT.

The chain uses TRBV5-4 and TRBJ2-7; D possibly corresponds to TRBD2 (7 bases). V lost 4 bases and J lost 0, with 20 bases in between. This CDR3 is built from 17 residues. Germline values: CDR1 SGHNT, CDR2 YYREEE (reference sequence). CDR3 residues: CASSGRGVGQGSYEQYF. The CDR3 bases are TGTGCCAGCAGCGGGAGGGGGGTCGGTCAAGGCTCCTACGAGCAGTACTTC.

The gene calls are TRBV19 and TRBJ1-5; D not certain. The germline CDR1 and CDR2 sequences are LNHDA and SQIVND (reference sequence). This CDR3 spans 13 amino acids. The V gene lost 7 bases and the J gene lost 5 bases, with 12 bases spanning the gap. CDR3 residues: CASMRSTDQPQHF. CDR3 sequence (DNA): TGTGCCAGTATGCGCTCTACTGATCAGCCCCAGCATTTT. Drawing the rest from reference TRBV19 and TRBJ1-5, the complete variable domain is DGGITQSPKYLFRKEGQNVTLSCEQNLNHDAMYWYRQDPGQGLRLIYYSQIVNDFQKGDIAEGYSVSREKKESFPLTVTSAQKNPTAFYLCASMRSTDQPQHFGDGTRLSIL.

Here the CDR3 reads CASSSGVNYGYTF. The CDR3 nucleotides are TGTGCCAGCAGTTCAGGGGTGAACTATGGCTACACCTTC. The V gene is TRBV28, the J gene TRBJ1-2, with D perhaps matching TRBD1 (6 bases). Germline values: CDR1 MDHEN, CDR2 SYDVKM. V lost 4 bases, J lost 2 bases, and 8 bases lay in between. CDR3 size: 13 residues.

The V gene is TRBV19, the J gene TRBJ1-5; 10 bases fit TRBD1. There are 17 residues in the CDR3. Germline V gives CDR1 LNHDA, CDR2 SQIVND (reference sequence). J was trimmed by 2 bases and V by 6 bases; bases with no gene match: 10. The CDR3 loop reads CASRPGTGAPRNQPQHF. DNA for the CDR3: TGTGCCAGTAGGCCTGGGACAGGGGCACCCCGCAATCAGCCCCAGCATTTT.

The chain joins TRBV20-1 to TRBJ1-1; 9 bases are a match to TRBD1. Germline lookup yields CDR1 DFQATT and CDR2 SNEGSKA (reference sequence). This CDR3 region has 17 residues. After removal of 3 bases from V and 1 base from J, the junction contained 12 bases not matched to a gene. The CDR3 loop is CSASIREDRGPNTEAFF. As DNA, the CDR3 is TGCAGTGCTAGTATCCGGGAGGACAGGGGCCCGAACACTGAAGCTTTCTTT.

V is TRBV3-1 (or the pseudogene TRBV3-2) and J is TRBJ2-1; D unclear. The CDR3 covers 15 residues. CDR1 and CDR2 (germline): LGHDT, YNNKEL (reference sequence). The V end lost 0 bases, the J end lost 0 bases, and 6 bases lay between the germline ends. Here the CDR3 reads CASSQELNSYNEQFF. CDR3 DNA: TGTGCCAGCAGCCAAGAACTAAACTCCTACAATGAGCAGTTCTTC.

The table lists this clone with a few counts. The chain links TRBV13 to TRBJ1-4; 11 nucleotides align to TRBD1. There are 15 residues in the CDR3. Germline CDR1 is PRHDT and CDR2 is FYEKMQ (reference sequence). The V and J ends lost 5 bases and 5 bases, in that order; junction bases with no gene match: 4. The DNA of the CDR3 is TGTGCCAGCAGCCATCGGGACAGGGGGAATGAAAAACTGTTTTTT. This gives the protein CASSHRDRGNEKLFF. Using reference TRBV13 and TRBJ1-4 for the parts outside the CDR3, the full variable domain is AAGVIQSPRHLIKEKRETATLKCYPIPRHDTVYWYQQGPGQDPQFLISFYEKMQSDKGSIPDRFSAQQFSDYHSELNMSSLELGDSALYFCASSHRDRGNEKLFFGSGTQLSVL.

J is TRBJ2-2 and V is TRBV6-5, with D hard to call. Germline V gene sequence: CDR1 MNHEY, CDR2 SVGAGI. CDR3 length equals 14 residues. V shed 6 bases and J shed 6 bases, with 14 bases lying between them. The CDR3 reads CASSPDMGAGELFF. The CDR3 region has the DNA TGTGCCAGCAGCCCAGACATGGGTGCCGGGGAGCTGTTTTTT.

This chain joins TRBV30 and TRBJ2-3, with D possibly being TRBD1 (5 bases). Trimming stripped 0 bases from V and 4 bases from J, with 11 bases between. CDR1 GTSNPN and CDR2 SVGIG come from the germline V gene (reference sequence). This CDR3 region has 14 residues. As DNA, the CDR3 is TGTGCCTGGAGTGTTGGCAGGGTCCCAGATACGCAGTATTTT. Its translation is CAWSVGRVPDTQYF.

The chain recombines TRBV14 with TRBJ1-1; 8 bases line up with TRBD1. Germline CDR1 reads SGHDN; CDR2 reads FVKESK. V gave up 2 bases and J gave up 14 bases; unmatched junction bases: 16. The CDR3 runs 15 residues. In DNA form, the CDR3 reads TGTGCCAGCAGCCAACCGGGACAGGCGCAGTCATTGAGCTTCTTT. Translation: CASSQPGQAQSLSFF.

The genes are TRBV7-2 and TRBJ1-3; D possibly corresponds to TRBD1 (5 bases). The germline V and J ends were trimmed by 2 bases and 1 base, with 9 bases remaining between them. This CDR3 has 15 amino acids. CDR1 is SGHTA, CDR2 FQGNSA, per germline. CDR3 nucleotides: TGTGCCAGCAGCTTACAGGGCCGGTCTGGAAACACCATATATTTT. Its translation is CASSLQGRSGNTIYF.

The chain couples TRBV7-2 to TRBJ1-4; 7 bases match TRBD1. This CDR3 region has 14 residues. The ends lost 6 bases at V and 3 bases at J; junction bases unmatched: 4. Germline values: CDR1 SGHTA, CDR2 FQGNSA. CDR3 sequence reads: CASSLQGSNEKLFF. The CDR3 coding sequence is TGTGCCAGCAGTTTACAGGGGTCTAATGAAAAACTGTTTTTT.

CDR3 sequence (DNA): TGCGCCAGCAGCTTGAGTGAGAGAGTGAACACTGAAGCTTTCTTT. Its translation is CASSLSERVNTEAFF. The chain is built from TRBV5-1 and TRBJ1-1; D is unresolved. The V end was cut by 1 base, the J end by 0 bases, with 10 bases between. The CDR3 consists of 15 residues. CDR1 SGHRS and CDR2 YFSETQ come from the germline V gene.